This TCR beta chain was identified in a study of blood T cells in healthy people across ages (dated by TCRdb to between 2014 and 2017). Regarding the study in general: In model experiments, template switching captured about one uniquely barcoded TCR beta cDNA molecule for every two T cells. Age-related changes in TCR beta repertoire diversity were measured in the study by deep sequencing normalized with unique cDNA molecular identifiers. Donors were grouped into four age groups: young (average roughly 15 years), middle-aged (39), aged (around 62) and long-lived (roughly 80). To avoid experimental bias, donors of different ages were randomly spread across the sequencing lanes. Two additional independent replicas of 1 million unique cDNA reads from the same blood draw were analyzed for two donors (one aged 18 to 30 and one aged 80 or older).

Library creation used 5' RACE. The second PCR ran for roughly 7 to 11 cycles and used a J-beta primer mix along with a sample-barcoded 5' primer. Each TCR beta cDNA molecule received a unique molecular identifier from a template-switch 5' adaptor carrying 12 random nucleotides. Each sample yielded at least 3 million CDR3-containing paired-end reads. First-strand cDNA was synthesized from all RNA with the Mint cDNA synthesis kit, primed by a TRBC-specific oligonucleotide. Following uracil-DNA glycosylase treatment, all cDNA underwent a first 18-cycle PCR with the universal primers M1SS and BC2_uni_R. Per the source publication's procedure: For normalization, 1 million high-quality reads, each with a distinct molecular identifier, were randomly selected from each sample. Instead of being binned into consensus sequences, reads with shared molecular identifiers were discarded. CDR3 identification, clonotype clustering and error correction used MiTCR with a Q25 quality threshold and the strictest error-elimination algorithm. A nonparametric unseen species model with Euler transformation was used to estimate lower-bound total TCR beta diversity. The public sequencing data were trimmed at Q25 with fastp and processed into clonotypes with MiXCR by TCRdb, which kept only in-frame beta chains. CDR3 protein duplicates are merged, each entry listing the most common genes and DNA. V and J calls and clone size were set by TCRdb, not the authors. The table for this sample lists 1.8 million or so distinct CDR3 sequences; 35% to 50% of them were counted only once. Roughly 23% of the sample lies in the top ten.

Results and caveats for the whole study, not just this receptor: Estimates of total diversity based on one million sequenced T cells were regarded as lower bounds and as underestimates. Observed TCR beta diversity per million T cells fell roughly linearly with age, and a significant reduction was already apparent by age about 36. Since profiling was done on bulk unsorted PBMCs, naive and antigen-experienced compartments could not be conclusively compared. Because the CMV infection status of the donors was unknown, age-related changes in expanded clonotypes may potentially have been confounded. Compared with the aged group, the long-lived group had more naive CD4+ T cells, fewer expanded clones and increased TCR diversity, suggesting age selection. The percentage of naive T cells measured by flow cytometry correlated strongly with observed TCR beta diversity.

This clonotype has more than one count but fewer than ten. No antigen is known for it. The input lacks base qualities; no much larger clone sits a single base away. Donors were a few dozen systemically healthy Caucasian individuals from Russia aged roughly 6 to 100 years. Each donor gave about 10 milliliters of peripheral blood, drawn into EDTA-treated Vacutainer tubes. Ficoll-Paque density-gradient centrifugation was used to isolate PBMCs, with at least 7 million obtained per sample. Total RNA, at least 6 micrograms per sample, was extracted from PBMCs with Trizol reagent. Naive CD45RAhigh/CD27high T cell percentages were measured by flow cytometry on a PBMC aliquot from every donor. The sequencing input was blood. This TCR came from a human donor in good health.

The DNA sequence follows: TGTGCCAGCGGCAGGGGGCCGATCTACAATGAGCAGTTCTTC. It encodes CASGRGPIYNEQFF. The chain employs TRBV6-2 or TRBV6-3 and TRBJ2-1; a stretch of 8 junction bases matches TRBD1. The CDR3 goes from the cysteine to the phenylalanine over 14 residues. Only the CDR3 DNA stays, 42 bases, in frame from base 1. The germline V gene provides CDR1 MNHEY and CDR2 SVGEGT. V ends up 8 bases short and J 3 bases short, with an unmatched junction base count of 6.